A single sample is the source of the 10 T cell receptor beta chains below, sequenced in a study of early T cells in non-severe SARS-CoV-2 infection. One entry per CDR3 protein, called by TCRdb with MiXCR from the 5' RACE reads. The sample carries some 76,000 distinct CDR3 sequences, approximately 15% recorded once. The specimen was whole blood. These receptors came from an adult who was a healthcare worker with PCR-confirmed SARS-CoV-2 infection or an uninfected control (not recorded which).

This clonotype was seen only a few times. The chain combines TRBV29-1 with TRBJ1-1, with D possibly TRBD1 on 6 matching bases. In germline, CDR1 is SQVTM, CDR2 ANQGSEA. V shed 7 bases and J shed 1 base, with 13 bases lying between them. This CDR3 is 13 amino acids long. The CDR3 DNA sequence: TGCAGCGATGCAGGGGTTACGAACACTGAAGCTTTCTTT. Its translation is CSDAGVTNTEAFF.

The DNA for the CDR3 is TGCAGTGCTAGGAGACAGCATTCTGGGGCCAACGTCCTGACTTTC. Amino acids: CSARRQHSGANVLTF. The chain combines TRBV20-1 with TRBJ2-6; D may be TRBD1 (5 bases). The germline CDR1 and CDR2 sequences are DFQATT and SNEGSKA (reference sequence). Trimming shortened V by 3 bases and J by 1 base, and 10 bases separated the two germline ends. The CDR3 covers 15 residues.

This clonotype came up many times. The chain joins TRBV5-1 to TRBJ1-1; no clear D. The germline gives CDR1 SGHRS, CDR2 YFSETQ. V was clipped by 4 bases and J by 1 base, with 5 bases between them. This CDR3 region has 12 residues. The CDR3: CASSRGNTEAFF. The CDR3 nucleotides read TGCGCCAGCAGCAGAGGGAACACTGAAGCTTTCTTT.

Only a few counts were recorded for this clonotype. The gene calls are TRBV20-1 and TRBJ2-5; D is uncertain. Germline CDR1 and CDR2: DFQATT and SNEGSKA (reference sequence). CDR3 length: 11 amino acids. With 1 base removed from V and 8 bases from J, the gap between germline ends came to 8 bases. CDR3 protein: CSARGPATQYF. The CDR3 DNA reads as TGCAGTGCTAGAGGCCCGGCCACCCAGTACTTC.

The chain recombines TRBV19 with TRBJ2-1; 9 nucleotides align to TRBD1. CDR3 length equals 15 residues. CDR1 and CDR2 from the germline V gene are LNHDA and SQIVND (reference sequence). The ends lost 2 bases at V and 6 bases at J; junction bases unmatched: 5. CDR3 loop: CASSINRGPSNEQFF. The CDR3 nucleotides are TGTGCCAGTAGTATAAACAGGGGGCCTAGCAATGAGCAGTTCTTC.

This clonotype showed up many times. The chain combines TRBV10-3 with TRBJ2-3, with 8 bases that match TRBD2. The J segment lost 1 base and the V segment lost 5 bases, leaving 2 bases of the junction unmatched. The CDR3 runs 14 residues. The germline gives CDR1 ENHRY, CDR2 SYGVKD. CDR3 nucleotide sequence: TGTGCCATCAGTCTGGGACTAGGCACAGATACGCAGTATTTT. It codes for CAISLGLGTDTQYF.

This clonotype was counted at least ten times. CDR3: CASSLGGPAMNTEAFF. In DNA, the CDR3 is TGTGCCAGCAGCTTAGGGGGGCCAGCTATGAACACTGAAGCTTTCTTT. The chain couples TRBV5-4 to TRBJ1-1, with a weak D call TRBD1 (6 bases). Trimming cost V 2 bases and J 0 bases, with 14 bases left between them. This CDR3 is built from 16 residues. In germline, CDR1 is SGHNT, CDR2 YYREEE (reference sequence).

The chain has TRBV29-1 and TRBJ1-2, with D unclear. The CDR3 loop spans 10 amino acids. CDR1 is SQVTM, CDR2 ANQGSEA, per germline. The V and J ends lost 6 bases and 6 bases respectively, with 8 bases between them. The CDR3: CSVLLDGYTF. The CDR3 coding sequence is TGCAGCGTCCTTCTTGATGGCTACACCTTC.

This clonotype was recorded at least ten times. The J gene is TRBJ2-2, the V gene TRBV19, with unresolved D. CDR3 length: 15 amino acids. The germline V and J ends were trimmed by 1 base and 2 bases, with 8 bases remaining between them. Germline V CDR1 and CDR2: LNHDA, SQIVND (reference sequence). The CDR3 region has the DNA TGTGCCAGTAGTATAGGTCAGGCTAACACCGGGGAGCTGTTTTTT. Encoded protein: CASSIGQANTGELFF.

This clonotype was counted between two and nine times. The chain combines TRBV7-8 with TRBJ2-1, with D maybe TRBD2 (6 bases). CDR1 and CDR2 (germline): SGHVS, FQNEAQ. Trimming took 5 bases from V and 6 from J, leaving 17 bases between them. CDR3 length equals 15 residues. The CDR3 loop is CASSPPRGPSNEQFF. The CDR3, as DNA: TGTGCCAGCAGCCCCCCGCGGGGCCCTAGCAATGAGCAGTTCTTC.